The 5 T cell receptor beta chains listed next were all sequenced from one sample in a study of regulatory T cells in long-lasting Graves disease. Time point: newly diagnosed GD, antithyroid drugs for less than 3 months. The TCR library was made from RNA that had been extracted from PBMCs in TRIzol. Combining iRepertoire HTBI primers with Arm-PCR of CDR3 regions, the authors built TCR beta libraries. TCRdb passed the multiplex PCR reads through MiXCR, listing each CDR3 protein once. The sample shows around 450,000 distinct CDR3 sequences, 15% to 20% of them seen only once. This sample also belongs to another study, concerning T cells in Graves' hyperthyroidism and ophthalmopathy.

The sample in question was peripheral blood mononuclear cells (PBMCs), obtained at new diagnosis, from a patient treated with antithyroid drugs. These receptors came from a man between 35 and 55 years old with Graves disease.

This clonotype has at least ten counts. The chain employs TRBV13 and TRBJ2-2; weak D call: TRBD2 (5 bases). V was pared by 5 bases and J by 0 bases, with 13 bases between. The CDR3 contains 16 residues. Germline V lookup: CDR1 PRHDT, CDR2 FYEKMQ (reference sequence). CDR3 region: CASSQTIRANTGELFF. In nucleotides, the CDR3 is TGTGCCAGCAGCCAGACTATTCGTGCGAACACCGGGGAGCTGTTTTTT.

The table lists this clonotype with many counts. CDR3 DNA: TGTGCCAGCAGGAGGGGCGGTAATGAGCAGTTCTTC. The encoded protein is CASRRGGNEQFF. This chain uses TRBV7-9 with TRBJ2-1; D possibly matches TRBD1 or TRBD2 (5 bases each). In germline, CDR1 is SEHNR, CDR2 FQNEAQ (reference sequence). The CDR3 consists of 12 residues. V lost 6 bases to trimming and J lost 7 bases, with 10 bases between them.

The table lists this clonotype with many counts. Here the CDR3 reads CACSGGTTDTQYF. The CDR3, as DNA: TGTGCCTGTTCGGGCGGGACCACAGATACGCAGTATTTT. The rearrangement joins TRBV30 to TRBJ2-3; D might be TRBD2 (6 bases). The germline gives CDR1 GTSNPN, CDR2 SVGIG (reference sequence). This CDR3 is built from 13 residues. V lost 6 bases, J lost 2 bases, and 12 bases lay in between.

This clonotype has at least ten counts. V is TRBV5-1 and J is TRBJ2-7; a weak D match, TRBD1 (6 bases). This CDR3 has 14 residues. The V end was cut by 4 bases, the J end by 2 bases, with 13 bases between. Per the germline V gene, CDR1 is SGHRS and CDR2 is YFSETQ. For the CDR3, the DNA is TGCGCCAGCAGCCTCCGGGACACCACCTACGAGCAGTACTTC. Protein: CASSLRDTTYEQYF.

The rearrangement joins TRBV10-2 to TRBJ2-7; the D gene is possibly TRBD1 (6 bases). The ends were cut back, 2 bases at V and 2 bases at J, with 10 bases in the middle. CDR3 length equals 14 residues. Per the germline V gene, CDR1 is WSHSY and CDR2 is SAAADI. Written as DNA, the CDR3 is TGCGCCAGCAGTGAGCAGGGGATTACCTACGAGCAGTACTTC. It specifies CASSEQGITYEQYF.